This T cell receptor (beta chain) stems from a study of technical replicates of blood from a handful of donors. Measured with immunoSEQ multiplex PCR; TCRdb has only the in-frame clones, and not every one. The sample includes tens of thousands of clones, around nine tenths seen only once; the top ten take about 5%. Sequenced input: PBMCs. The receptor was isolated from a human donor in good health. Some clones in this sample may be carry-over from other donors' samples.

The CDR3, as DNA: TGTGCCAGCACCTCACCGGGACTAGCGGTGTACGAGCAGTACTTC. The encoded protein is CASTSPGLAVYEQYF. The rearrangement uses TRBV6-1 and TRBJ2-7; 11 nucleotides match TRBD2. The CDR3 is 15 amino acids. The germline V gene encodes CDR1 MNHNS and CDR2 SASEGT. V trimming: 7 bases; J trimming: 4 bases; junction bases outside the gene matches: 9.